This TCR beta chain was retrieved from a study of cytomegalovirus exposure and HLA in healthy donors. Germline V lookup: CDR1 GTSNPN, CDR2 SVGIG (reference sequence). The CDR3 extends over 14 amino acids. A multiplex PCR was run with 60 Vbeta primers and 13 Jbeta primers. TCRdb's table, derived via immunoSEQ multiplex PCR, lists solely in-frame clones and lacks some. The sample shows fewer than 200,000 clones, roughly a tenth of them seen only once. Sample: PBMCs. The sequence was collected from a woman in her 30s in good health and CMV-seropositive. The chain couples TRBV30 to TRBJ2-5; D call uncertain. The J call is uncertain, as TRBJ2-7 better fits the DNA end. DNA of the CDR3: TGTGCCTGGAGCCCCGAGATTTCCACCTACGAGCAGTACTTC. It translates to CAWSPEISTYEQYF.